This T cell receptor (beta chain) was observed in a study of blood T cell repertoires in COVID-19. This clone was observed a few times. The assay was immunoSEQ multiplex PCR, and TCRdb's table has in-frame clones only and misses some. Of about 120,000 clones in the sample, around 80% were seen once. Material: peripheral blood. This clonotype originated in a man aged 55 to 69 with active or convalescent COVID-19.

In DNA form, the CDR3 reads TGTGCCAGCAGTGGGACATACAATCAGCCCCAGCATTTT. Amino acid sequence: CASSGTYNQPQHF. The chain uses TRBV2 and TRBJ1-5; possibly TRBD1 for D (5 bases). CDR3 length: 13 amino acids. The V gene lost 4 bases and the J gene lost 3 bases, with 7 bases spanning the gap. The germline gives CDR1 SNHLY, CDR2 FYNNEI.